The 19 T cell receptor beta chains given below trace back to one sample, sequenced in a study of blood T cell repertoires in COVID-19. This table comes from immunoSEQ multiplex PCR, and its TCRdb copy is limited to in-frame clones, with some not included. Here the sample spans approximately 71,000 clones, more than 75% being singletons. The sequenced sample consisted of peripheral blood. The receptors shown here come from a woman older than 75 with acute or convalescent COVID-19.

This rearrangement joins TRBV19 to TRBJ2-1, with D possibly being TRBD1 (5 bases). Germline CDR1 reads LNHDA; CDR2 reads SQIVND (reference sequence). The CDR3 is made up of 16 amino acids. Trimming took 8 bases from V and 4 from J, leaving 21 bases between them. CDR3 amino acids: CASGATAQAPYNEQFF. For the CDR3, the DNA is TGTGCCAGTGGGGCCACAGCACAAGCCCCTTACAATGAGCAGTTCTTC.

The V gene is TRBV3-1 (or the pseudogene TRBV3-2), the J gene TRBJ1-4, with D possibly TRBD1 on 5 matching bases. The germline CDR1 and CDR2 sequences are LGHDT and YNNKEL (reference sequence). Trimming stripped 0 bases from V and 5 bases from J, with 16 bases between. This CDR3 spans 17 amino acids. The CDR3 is CASSQDRFRDRNEKLFF. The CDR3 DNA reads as TGTGCCAGCAGCCAAGATCGATTCAGGGATAGGAATGAAAAACTGTTTTTT.

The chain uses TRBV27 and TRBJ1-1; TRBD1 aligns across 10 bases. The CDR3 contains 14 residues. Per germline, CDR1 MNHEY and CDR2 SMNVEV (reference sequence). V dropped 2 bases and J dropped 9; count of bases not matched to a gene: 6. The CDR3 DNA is TGTGCCAGCAGTTTAGGGGGGACAGGGGTTCAAGCTTTCTTT. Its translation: CASSLGGTGVQAFF.

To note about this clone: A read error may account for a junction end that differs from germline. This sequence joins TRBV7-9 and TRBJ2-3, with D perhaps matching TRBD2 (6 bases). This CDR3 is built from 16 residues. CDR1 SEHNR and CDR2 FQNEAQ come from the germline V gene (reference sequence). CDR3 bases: TGTGCCAGCAGCTTATTAGCGGAGGGTAGCACAAATACGCAGTATTTT. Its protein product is CASSLLAEGSTNTQYF.

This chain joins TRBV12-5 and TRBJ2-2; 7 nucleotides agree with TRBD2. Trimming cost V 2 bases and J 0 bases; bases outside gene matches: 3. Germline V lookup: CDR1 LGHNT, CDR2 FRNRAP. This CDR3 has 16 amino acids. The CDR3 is CASGLLADTNTGELFF. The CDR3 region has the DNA TGTGCTAGTGGTTTGCTAGCGGATACGAACACCGGGGAGCTGTTTTTT.

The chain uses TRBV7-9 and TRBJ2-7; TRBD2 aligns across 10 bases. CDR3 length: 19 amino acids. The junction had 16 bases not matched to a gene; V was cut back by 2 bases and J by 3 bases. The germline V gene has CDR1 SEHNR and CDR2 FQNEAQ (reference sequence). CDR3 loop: CASSLFSAGGPRRVYEQYF. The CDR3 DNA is TGTGCCAGCAGCTTATTCTCAGCGGGAGGGCCCCGGAGGGTCTACGAGCAGTACTTC.

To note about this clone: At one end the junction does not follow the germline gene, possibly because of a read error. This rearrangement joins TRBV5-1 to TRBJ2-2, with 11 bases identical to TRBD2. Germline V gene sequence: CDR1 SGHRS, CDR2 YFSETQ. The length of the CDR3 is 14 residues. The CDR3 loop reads CASGLAGGTGELFF. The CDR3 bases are TGCGCCAGCGGCTTAGCGGGAGGGACCGGGGAGCTGTTTTTT.

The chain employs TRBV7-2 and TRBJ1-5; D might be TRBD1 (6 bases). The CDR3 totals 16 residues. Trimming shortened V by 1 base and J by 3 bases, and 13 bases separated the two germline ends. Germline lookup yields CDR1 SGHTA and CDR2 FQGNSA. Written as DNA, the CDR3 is TGTGCCAGCAGCTTAGTCAGGGGAAGGATCAATCAGCCCCAGCATTTT. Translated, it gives CASSLVRGRINQPQHF.

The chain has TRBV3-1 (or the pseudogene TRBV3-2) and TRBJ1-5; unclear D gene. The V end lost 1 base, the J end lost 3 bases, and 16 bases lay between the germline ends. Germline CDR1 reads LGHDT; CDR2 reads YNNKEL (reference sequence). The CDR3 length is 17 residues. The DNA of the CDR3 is TGTGCCAGCAGCCAAGGGGAGTGGGGTTCGGACAATCAGCCCCAGCATTTT. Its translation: CASSQGEWGSDNQPQHF.

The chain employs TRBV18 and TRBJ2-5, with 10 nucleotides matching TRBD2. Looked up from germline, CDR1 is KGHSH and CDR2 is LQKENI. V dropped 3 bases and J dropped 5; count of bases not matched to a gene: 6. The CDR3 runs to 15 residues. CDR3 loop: CASSPTAGGGETQYF. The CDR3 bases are TGTGCCAGCTCACCCACAGCGGGAGGGGGGGAGACCCAGTACTTC. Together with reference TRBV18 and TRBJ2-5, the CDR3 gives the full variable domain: NAGVMQNPRHLVRRRGQEARLRCSPMKGHSHVYWYRQLPEEGLKFMVYLQKENIIDESGMPKERFSAEFPKEGPSILRIQQVVRGDSAAYFCASSPTAGGGETQYFGPGTRLLVL.

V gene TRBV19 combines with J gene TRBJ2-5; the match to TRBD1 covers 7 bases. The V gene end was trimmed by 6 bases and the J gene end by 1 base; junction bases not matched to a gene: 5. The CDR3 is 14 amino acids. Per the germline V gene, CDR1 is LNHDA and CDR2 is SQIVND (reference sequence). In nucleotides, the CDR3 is TGTGCCAGTAGCCTGGGACAGATCCAAGAGACCCAGTACTTC. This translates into CASSLGQIQETQYF.

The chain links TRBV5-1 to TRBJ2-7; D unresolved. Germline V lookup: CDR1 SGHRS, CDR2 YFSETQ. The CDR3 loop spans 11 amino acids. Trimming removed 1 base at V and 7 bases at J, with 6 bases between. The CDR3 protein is CASSLSTEQYF. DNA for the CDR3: TGCGCCAGCAGCTTGTCCACTGAGCAGTACTTC.

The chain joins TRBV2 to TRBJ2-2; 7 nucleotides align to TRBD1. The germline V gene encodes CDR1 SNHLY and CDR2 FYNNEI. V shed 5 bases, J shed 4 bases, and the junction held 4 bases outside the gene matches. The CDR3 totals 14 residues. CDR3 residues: CASSSTGSTGELFF. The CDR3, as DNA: TGTGCCAGCAGTTCGACAGGGAGCACCGGGGAGCTGTTTTTT.

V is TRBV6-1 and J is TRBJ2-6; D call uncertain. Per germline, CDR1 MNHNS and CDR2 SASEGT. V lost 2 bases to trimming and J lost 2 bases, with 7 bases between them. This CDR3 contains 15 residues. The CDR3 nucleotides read TGTGCCAGCAGTGAAATCCAGGCTGGGGCCAACGTCCTGACTTTC. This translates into CASSEIQAGANVLTF.

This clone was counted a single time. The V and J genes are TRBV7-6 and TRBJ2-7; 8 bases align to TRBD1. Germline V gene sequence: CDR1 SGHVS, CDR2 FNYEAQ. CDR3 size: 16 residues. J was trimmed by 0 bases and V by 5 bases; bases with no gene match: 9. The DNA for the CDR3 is TGTGCCAGCAGCCCTCAGGGGGCGGGTCTCTCCTACGAGCAGTACTTC. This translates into CASSPQGAGLSYEQYF.

The chain's CDR3 is CASSRTGTGGAGEQYF. DNA for the CDR3: TGTGCCAGCAGCCGGACCGGGACAGGGGGCGCGGGAGAGCAGTACTTC. V is TRBV27 and J is TRBJ2-7; TRBD1 matches at 12 bases. Germline V lookup: CDR1 MNHEY, CDR2 SMNVEV (reference sequence). V lost 6 bases to trimming and J lost 7 bases; unmatched junction nucleotides: 13. This CDR3 spans 16 amino acids.

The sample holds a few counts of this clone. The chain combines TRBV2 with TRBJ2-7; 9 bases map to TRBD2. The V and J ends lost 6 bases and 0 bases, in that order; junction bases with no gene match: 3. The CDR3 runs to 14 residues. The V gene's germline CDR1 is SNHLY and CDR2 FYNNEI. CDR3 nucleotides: TGTGCCAGCAGCCTAGCGGGGACCTCCTACGAGCAGTACTTC. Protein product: CASSLAGTSYEQYF.

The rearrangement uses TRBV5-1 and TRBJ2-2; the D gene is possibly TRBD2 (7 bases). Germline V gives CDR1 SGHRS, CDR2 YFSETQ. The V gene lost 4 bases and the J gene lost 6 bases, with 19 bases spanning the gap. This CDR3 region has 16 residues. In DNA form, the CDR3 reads TGCGCCAGCAGCAACGTACAGGGAGGGTTGGCCGGGGAGCTGTTTTTT. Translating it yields CASSNVQGGLAGELFF.

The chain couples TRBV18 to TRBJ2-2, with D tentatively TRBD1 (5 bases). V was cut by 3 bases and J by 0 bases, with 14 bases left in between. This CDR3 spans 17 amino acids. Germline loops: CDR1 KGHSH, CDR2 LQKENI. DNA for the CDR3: TGTGCCAGCTCACCCCCTATGGGCAGGGCGAACACCGGGGAGCTGTTTTTT. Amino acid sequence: CASSPPMGRANTGELFF.